One sample yielded the 18 T cell receptor beta chains listed below, sequenced in a study of T-cell memory formation after mild COVID-19. TCRdb itself ran the 5' RACE reads through MiXCR, one entry per CDR3 protein. This sample yields 210,000 or so distinct CDR3 sequences, of which roughly a tenth are seen a single time; just over 3% belongs to the top ten. The sequenced sample consisted of PBMCs or a T cell subset sorted from them (not recorded which). The receptors here all came from a man younger than 30 who had mild COVID-19 (a few samples of this study predate the infection). Cell type and time point are not known.

This clonotype was counted a few times. The rearrangement uses TRBV27 and TRBJ1-5; D not resolved. V was trimmed by 4 bases and J by 4 bases, leaving 11 bases between them. Germline CDR1 is MNHEY and CDR2 is SMNVEV (reference sequence). The CDR3 covers 14 residues. The CDR3: CASSSPIRNQPQHF. CDR3 nucleotides: TGTGCCAGCAGTTCCCCAATCAGAAATCAGCCCCAGCATTTT.

The chain employs TRBV18 and TRBJ1-1; possibly TRBD1 for D (5 bases). Trimming cost V 1 base and J 3 bases, with 9 bases left between them. The CDR3 has 14 residues. CDR1 and CDR2 from the germline V gene are KGHSH and LQKENI. The CDR3 protein is CASSPLARDTEAFF. CDR3 DNA: TGTGCCAGCTCACCACTGGCCAGGGACACTGAAGCTTTCTTT.

In this sample, this clonotype turned up once. The chain joins TRBV20-1 to TRBJ1-5; 9 bases line up with TRBD1. J lost 4 bases, V lost 0 bases, and 7 bases had no gene match. The germline V gene encodes CDR1 DFQATT and CDR2 SNEGSKA (reference sequence). The CDR3 extends over 16 amino acids. The CDR3 here is CSARDFGDRENQPQHF. The CDR3 bases are TGCAGTGCTAGAGATTTCGGGGACAGGGAAAATCAGCCCCAGCATTTT.

This clonotype turned up a few times. The V gene is TRBV29-1, the J gene TRBJ2-5, with 8 bases fitting TRBD1. The CDR3 extends over 14 amino acids. The ends lost 4 bases at V and 1 base at J; junction bases unmatched: 5. Germline values: CDR1 SQVTM, CDR2 ANQGSEA. The CDR3 protein is CSVAQGAGQETQYF. DNA for the CDR3: TGCAGCGTTGCCCAGGGGGCAGGCCAAGAGACCCAGTACTTC.

This clonotype was picked up many times. This rearrangement joins TRBV7-2 to TRBJ1-4; no definite D call. The CDR3 contains 14 residues. Trimming removed 1 base from V and 0 bases from J, with 3 bases in between. CDR1 and CDR2 (germline): SGHTA, FQGNSA. The CDR3: CASSLGATNEKLFF. CDR3 bases: TGTGCCAGCAGCTTAGGAGCAACTAATGAAAAACTGTTTTTT.

This clonotype was counted only a few times. The chain joins TRBV6-5 to TRBJ1-1; 8 nucleotides match TRBD1. From germline, CDR1 is MNHEY and CDR2 SVGAGI. CDR3 size: 13 residues. The V and J ends lost 7 bases and 7 bases, in that order; junction bases with no gene match: 8. Written as DNA, the CDR3 is TGTGCCAGCACTTCGCAGGGGGCCGGTGAAGCTTTCTTT. Protein product: CASTSQGAGEAFF.

This clonotype was seen a handful of times. The CDR3 here is CSALGQGASGSNEQFF. DNA of the CDR3: TGCAGTGCCTTGGGCCAGGGGGCATCTGGGTCGAATGAGCAGTTCTTC. The gene calls are TRBV20-1 and TRBJ2-1, with TRBD1 matching 8 bases. Germline CDR1 reads DFQATT; CDR2 reads SNEGSKA (reference sequence). V lost 6 bases and J lost 7; bases outside the gene matches: 17. CDR3 length: 16 amino acids.

V usage is TRBV2 and J usage is TRBJ2-5, with D possibly TRBD2 on 5 matching bases. Germline V gives CDR1 SNHLY, CDR2 FYNNEI. The CDR3 length is 13 residues. The V end was cut by 7 bases, the J end by 3 bases, with 12 bases between. Here the CDR3 reads CASTPEVEETQYF. CDR3 DNA sequence: TGTGCCAGCACCCCGGAGGTTGAAGAGACCCAGTACTTC.

The rearrangement joins TRBV28 to TRBJ2-5, with 8 bases that match TRBD2. CDR3 length: 16 amino acids. Germline loops: CDR1 MDHEN, CDR2 SYDVKM. V dropped 6 bases and J dropped 5; count of bases not matched to a gene: 14. CDR3 residues: CASRPSGTRTGETQYF. The CDR3 coding sequence is TGTGCCAGCAGACCGTCCGGGACTAGAACGGGGGAGACCCAGTACTTC.

This clonotype was counted many times. CDR3 coding DNA: TGTGCCAGCTCACCCGTCAGCGGGGAAGTTGAGCAGTTCTTC. It codes for CASSPVSGEVEQFF. The chain carries TRBV18 and TRBJ2-1; 7 nucleotides match TRBD2. Trimming took 3 bases from V and 9 from J; bases not matched to a gene: 8. The CDR3 runs to 14 residues. Looked up from germline, CDR1 is KGHSH and CDR2 is LQKENI.

The chain recombines TRBV28 with TRBJ2-4, with 8 bases identical to TRBD1. Trimming took 5 bases from V and 7 from J; bases not matched to a gene: 4. CDR1 and CDR2 from the germline V gene are MDHEN and SYDVKM. This CDR3 is built from 13 residues. The CDR3 nucleotides are TGTGCCAGCAGTCCCCGGGACAGGAACATTCAGTACTTC. It encodes CASSPRDRNIQYF.

This clonotype was counted only a few times. The chain recombines TRBV20-1 with TRBJ2-3; possibly TRBD1 for D (6 bases). CDR3 length: 17 amino acids. CDR1 and CDR2 from the germline V gene are DFQATT and SNEGSKA (reference sequence). The V end lost 4 bases, the J end lost 2 bases, and 22 bases lay between the germline ends. The CDR3 protein is CSANRDKLSFSTDTQYF. The CDR3, as DNA: TGCAGTGCTAACCGGGACAAACTCTCATTTTCCACAGATACGCAGTATTTT.

V gene TRBV12-3 or TRBV12-4 combines with J gene TRBJ2-3, with TRBD2 matching 8 bases. The CDR3 length is 17 residues. V gave up 8 bases and J gave up 3 bases; unmatched junction bases: 16. The CDR3 spells CASGTGTRALGTDTQYF. The CDR3 DNA reads as TGTGCCAGCGGAACCGGGACTAGGGCTTTGGGGACAGATACGCAGTATTTT.

The chain employs TRBV28 and TRBJ2-5; tentatively, D is TRBD2 (5 bases). The CDR3 totals 14 residues. Germline CDR1 reads MDHEN; CDR2 reads SYDVKM. The V and J ends lost 4 bases and 5 bases respectively, with 14 bases between them. Written as DNA, the CDR3 is TGTGCCAGCAGTTGGGGTTGGGAGAGTGAGACCCAGTACTTC. This codes for CASSWGWESETQYF.

The V call is TRBV5-1, the J call TRBJ1-2, with D unclear. The CDR3 has 13 amino acids. V lost 3 bases and J lost 8, with 14 bases in between. CDR1 SGHRS and CDR2 YFSETQ come from the germline V gene. CDR3: CASSSEPKRGYTF. The CDR3 DNA reads TGCGCCAGCAGCTCCGAACCCAAGAGGGGCTACACCTTC.

This clonotype appeared a few times. The V call is TRBV18, the J call TRBJ1-2; a weak D match, TRBD1 (6 bases). This CDR3 is 13 amino acids long. Germline CDR1 KGHSH, CDR2 LQKENI. The germline V and J ends were trimmed by 4 bases and 13 bases, with 19 bases remaining between them. CDR3 nucleotides: TGTGCCAGCTCACTAGGGGACAACGCAGCGTGCACCTTC. Amino acids: CASSLGDNAACTF.

This clonotype was seen more than once but under ten times. The chain is built from TRBV20-1 and TRBJ1-2; 8 nucleotides match TRBD1. This CDR3 is 14 amino acids long. The junction had 4 bases not matched to a gene; V was cut back by 0 bases and J by 4 bases. CDR1 and CDR2 (germline): DFQATT, SNEGSKA (reference sequence). DNA of the CDR3: TGCAGTGCTAGAGAGGGGACAGGACCCTATGGCTACACCTTC. Residues: CSAREGTGPYGYTF.

The sample holds a few counts of this clonotype. The chain carries TRBV20-1 and TRBJ2-4; weak D call: TRBD1 (6 bases). This CDR3 spans 14 amino acids. Per the germline V gene, CDR1 is DFQATT and CDR2 is SNEGSKA (reference sequence). V lost 3 bases to trimming and J lost 0 bases, with 9 bases between them. The chain's CDR3 is CSARDSLAKNIQYF. The DNA of the CDR3 is TGCAGTGCTAGGGACAGCCTAGCCAAAAACATTCAGTACTTC.